This T cell receptor beta chain was identified during a study of T cells in Graves' hyperthyroidism and ophthalmopathy. Study-wide findings and caveats: Before onset, by a median of around 6.1 months, the model predicted ophthalmopathy. Classification by a 13 V-J model distinguished ophthalmopathy from stable hyperthyroidism.

The authors deemed Graves' hyperthyroidism stable absent ophthalmopathy progression within 18 months. The CDR3 regions of TCR beta were amplified from RNA transcripts. Initially, a first-round RT-PCR of the TCR CDR3 employed the HTBI primer set. MiXCR, applied by TCRdb to the multiplex PCR reads, yields one record per CDR3 protein. The sample contains approximately 480,000 distinct CDR3 sequences, less than 25% of which appear only once. The CDR3 length is 11 residues. Trimming stripped 5 bases from V and 5 bases from J, with 9 bases between. Per germline, CDR1 GTSNPN and CDR2 SVGIG (reference sequence). Concerning this clonotype itself: Its antigen is not known.

This clonotype was obtained from a man aged 18 to 35 with Graves' hyperthyroidism. The gene calls are TRBV30 and TRBJ2-5, with D perhaps TRBD1 (6 bases). The specimen sequenced was blood. The CDR3 protein is CAWAGDETQYF. The CDR3 DNA is TGTGCCTGGGCAGGGGATGAGACCCAGTACTTC.